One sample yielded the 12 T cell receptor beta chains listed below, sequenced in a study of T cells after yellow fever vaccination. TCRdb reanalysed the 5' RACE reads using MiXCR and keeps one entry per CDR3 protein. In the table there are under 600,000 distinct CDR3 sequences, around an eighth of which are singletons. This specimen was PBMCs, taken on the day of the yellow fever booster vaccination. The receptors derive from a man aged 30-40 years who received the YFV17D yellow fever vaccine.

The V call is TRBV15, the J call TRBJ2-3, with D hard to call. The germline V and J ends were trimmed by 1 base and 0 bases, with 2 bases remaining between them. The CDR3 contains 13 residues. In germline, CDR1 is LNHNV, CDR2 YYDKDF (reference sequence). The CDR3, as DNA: TGTGCCACCAGCAGAGCTAGCACAGATACGCAGTATTTT. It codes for CATSRASTDTQYF.

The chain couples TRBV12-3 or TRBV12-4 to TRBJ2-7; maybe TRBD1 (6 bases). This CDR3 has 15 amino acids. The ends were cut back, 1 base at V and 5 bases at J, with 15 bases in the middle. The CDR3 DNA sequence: TGTGCCAGCAGTTTAGAGTCAGGGGAACTAGACGAGCAGTACTTC. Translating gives CASSLESGELDEQYF.

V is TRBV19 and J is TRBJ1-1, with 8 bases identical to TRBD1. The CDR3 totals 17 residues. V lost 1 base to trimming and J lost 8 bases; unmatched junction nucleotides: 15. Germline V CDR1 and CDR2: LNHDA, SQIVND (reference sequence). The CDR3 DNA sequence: TGTGCCAGTAGTATAGTCCCCGGGACAGGCCCTTTGGCGGAAGCTTTCTTT. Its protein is CASSIVPGTGPLAEAFF. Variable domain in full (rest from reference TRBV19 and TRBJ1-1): DGGITQSPKYLFRKEGQNVTLSCEQNLNHDAMYWYRQDPGQGLRLIYYSQIVNDFQKGDIAEGYSVSREKKESFPLTVTSAQKNPTAFYLCASSIVPGTGPLAEAFFGQGTRLTVV.

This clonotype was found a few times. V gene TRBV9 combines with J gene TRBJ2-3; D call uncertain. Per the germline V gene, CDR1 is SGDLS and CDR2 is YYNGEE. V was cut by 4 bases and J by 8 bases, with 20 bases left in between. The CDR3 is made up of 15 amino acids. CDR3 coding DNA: TGTGCCAGCAGCCATAGACTCCCGCCCCAGTCTACGCAGTATTTT. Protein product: CASSHRLPPQSTQYF.

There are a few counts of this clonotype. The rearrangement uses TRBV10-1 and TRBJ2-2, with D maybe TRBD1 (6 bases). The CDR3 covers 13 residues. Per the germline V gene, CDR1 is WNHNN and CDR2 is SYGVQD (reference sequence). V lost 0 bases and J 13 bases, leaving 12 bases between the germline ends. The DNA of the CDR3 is TGCGCCAGCAGTGAGTCCAGGGGTAGCGTGCTGTTTTTT. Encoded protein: CASSESRGSVLFF.

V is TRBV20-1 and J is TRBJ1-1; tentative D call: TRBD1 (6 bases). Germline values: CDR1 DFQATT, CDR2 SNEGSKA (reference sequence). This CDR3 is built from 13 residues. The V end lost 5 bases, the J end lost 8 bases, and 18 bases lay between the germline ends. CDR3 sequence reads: CSALFRGTGEAFF. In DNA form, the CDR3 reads TGCAGTGCTCTCTTTAGGGGAACAGGGGAAGCTTTCTTT.

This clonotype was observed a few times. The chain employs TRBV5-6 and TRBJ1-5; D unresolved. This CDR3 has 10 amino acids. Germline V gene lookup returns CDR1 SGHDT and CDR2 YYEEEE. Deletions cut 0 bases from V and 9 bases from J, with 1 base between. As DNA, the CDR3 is TGTGCCAGCAGCTTGGCGCCCCAGCATTTT. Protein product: CASSLAPQHF.

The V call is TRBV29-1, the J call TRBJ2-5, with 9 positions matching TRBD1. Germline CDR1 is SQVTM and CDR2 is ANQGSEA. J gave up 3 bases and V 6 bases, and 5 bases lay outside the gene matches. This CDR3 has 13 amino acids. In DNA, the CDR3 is TGCAGCGTCTCCGGGACAGGGAAAGAGACCCAGTACTTC. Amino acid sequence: CSVSGTGKETQYF.

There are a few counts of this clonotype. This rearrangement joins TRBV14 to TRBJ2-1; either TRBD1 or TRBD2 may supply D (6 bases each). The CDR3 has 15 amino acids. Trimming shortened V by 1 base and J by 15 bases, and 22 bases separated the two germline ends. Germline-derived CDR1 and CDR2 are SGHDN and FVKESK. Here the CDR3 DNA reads TGTGCCAGCAGCCAAGGACGGGGAGTAGCGGACAGCTGGTTCTTC. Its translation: CASSQGRGVADSWFF.

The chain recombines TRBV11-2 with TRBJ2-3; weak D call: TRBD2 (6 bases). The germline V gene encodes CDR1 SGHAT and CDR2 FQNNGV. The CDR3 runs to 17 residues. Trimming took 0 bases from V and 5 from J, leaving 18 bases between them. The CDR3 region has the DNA TGTGCCAGCAGCTTAGAGGGGCCTAGCGTCAGGAGAGATACGCAGTATTTT. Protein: CASSLEGPSVRRDTQYF.

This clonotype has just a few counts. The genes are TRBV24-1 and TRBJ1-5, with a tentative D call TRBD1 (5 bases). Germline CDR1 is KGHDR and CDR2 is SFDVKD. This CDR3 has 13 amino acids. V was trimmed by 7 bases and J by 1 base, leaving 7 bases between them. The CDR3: CATSRQSNQPQHF. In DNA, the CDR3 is TGTGCCACCAGCAGACAGAGCAATCAGCCCCAGCATTTT.

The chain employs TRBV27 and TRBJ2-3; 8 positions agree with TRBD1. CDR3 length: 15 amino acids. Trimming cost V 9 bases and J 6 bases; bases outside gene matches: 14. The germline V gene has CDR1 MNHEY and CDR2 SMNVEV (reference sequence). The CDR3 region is CASSFTGGLTDTQYF. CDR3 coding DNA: TGTGCCAGTTCCTTCACAGGGGGACTCACCGATACGCAGTATTTT.